These 10 T cell receptor beta chains were all obtained from the same sample, sequenced in a study of blood T cell repertoires in COVID-19. The assay was immunoSEQ multiplex PCR, and TCRdb's table has in-frame clones only and misses some. The sample has approximately 290,000 clones, roughly nine tenths seen once; the top ten hold about 2.5%. Input material: peripheral blood. The source is a man between 18 and 35 years old with active or convalescent COVID-19.

The chain has TRBV2 and TRBJ1-1; D remains ambiguous. Trimming pared 2 bases from V and 8 bases from J, leaving 9 bases between. The CDR3 is 12 amino acids. Germline lookup yields CDR1 SNHLY and CDR2 FYNNEI. The CDR3 DNA reads TGTGCCAGCAGTGAATTAGCGGGAGAAGCTTTCTTT. This sequence encodes CASSELAGEAFF.

The J gene is TRBJ2-7, the V gene TRBV2; 8 bases agree with TRBD1. V lost 5 bases to trimming and J lost 4 bases; unmatched junction nucleotides: 16. The CDR3 is made up of 17 amino acids. Looked up from germline, CDR1 is SNHLY and CDR2 is FYNNEI. The CDR3 loop reads CASSPNNPSGGGYEQYF. In DNA, the CDR3 is TGTGCCAGCAGTCCGAATAATCCGTCAGGGGGCGGGTACGAGCAGTACTTC.

The chain recombines TRBV19 with TRBJ1-1; 7 bases line up with TRBD1. The V segment lost 5 bases and the J segment 8 bases; nucleotides outside the gene matches: 5. From germline, CDR1 is LNHDA and CDR2 SQIVND (reference sequence). This CDR3 comprises 12 residues. The CDR3 loop is CASSYRGVEAFF. The CDR3 DNA reads as TGTGCCAGTAGTTACAGGGGAGTAGAAGCTTTCTTT.

This clone came up a few times. V is TRBV7-9 and J is TRBJ2-3; 8 nucleotides match TRBD1. V trimming: 4 bases; J trimming: 6 bases; junction bases outside the gene matches: 12. The CDR3 is 16 amino acids. Germline V gene sequence: CDR1 SEHNR, CDR2 FQNEAQ (reference sequence). CDR3 sequence (DNA): TGTGCCAGCAGCTCATTAGGGACGGACAGGGATGATACGCAGTATTTT. Translated: CASSSLGTDRDDTQYF.

V and J are TRBV19 and TRBJ2-1; D might be TRBD2 (5 bases). The germline gives CDR1 LNHDA, CDR2 SQIVND (reference sequence). The V end lost 3 bases, the J end lost 3 bases, and 18 bases lay between the germline ends. The CDR3 is 17 residues long. The CDR3 region has the DNA TGTGCCAGTAGTATCCTCCGACTAAATCCGAACTACAATGAGCAGTTCTTC. This sequence encodes CASSILRLNPNYNEQFF.

The CDR3 protein is CASSVDGYYGYTF. The CDR3, as DNA: TGTGCCAGCAGCGTAGACGGTTACTATGGCTACACCTTC. The rearrangement links TRBV9 to TRBJ1-2, with unresolved D. Germline CDR1 SGDLS, CDR2 YYNGEE. This CDR3 spans 13 amino acids. Between the trimmed V and J ends, which lost 0 bases and 3 bases, there was a span of 6 bases.

The V call is TRBV2, the J call TRBJ2-5; 7 bases agree with TRBD1. V trimming: 6 bases; J trimming: 5 bases; junction bases outside the gene matches: 6. Germline V lookup: CDR1 SNHLY, CDR2 FYNNEI. This CDR3 has 13 amino acids. CDR3 nucleotides: TGTGCCAGCAGCAACAGGGGAACGGAGACCCAGTACTTC. This translates into CASSNRGTETQYF.

By share, this clone ranks as medium-sized (0.01 to 0.1%). The same CDR3 also results from other DNA sequences found in this sample. The DNA of the CDR3 is TGCGCCAGCAGCCAATCAGGGGACGAGCAGTACTTC. It specifies CASSQSGDEQYF. The V call is TRBV4-1, the J call TRBJ2-7; TRBD1 is a possible D gene (6 bases). CDR3 length: 12 amino acids. The germline V gene encodes CDR1 MGHRA and CDR2 YSYEKL. Trimming left V 2 bases short and J 5 bases short, with 7 bases between.

The rearrangement links TRBV5-4 to TRBJ2-1; 7 bases fit TRBD1. The germline gives CDR1 SGHNT, CDR2 YYREEE (reference sequence). V lost 9 bases, J lost 6 bases, and 18 bases stayed unmatched. The length of the CDR3 is 16 residues. The CDR3 DNA sequence: TGTGCCATTACCTTACGGGACAGAACGTCGCGCAATGAGCAGTTCTTC. It yields the protein CAITLRDRTSRNEQFF.

The chain uses TRBV4-1 and TRBJ1-2; 7 bases align to TRBD1. The J segment lost 7 bases and the V segment lost 1 base, leaving 9 bases of the junction unmatched. The CDR3 runs 15 residues. The V gene's germline CDR1 is MGHRA and CDR2 YSYEKL. The CDR3 nucleotides read TGCGCCAGCAGCCAAGCCGGGACAGACCTGAGTGGCTACACCTTC. It specifies CASSQAGTDLSGYTF.